The 24 T cell receptor beta chains listed next were all sequenced from one sample in a study of control samples from healthy donors and cancer patients. Generated by immunoSEQ multiplex PCR, the TCRdb table keeps only in-frame clones and is missing some. The sample has just over 150,000 clones, 70% to 90% seen once. The specimen was blood. All receptors derive from a man aged 25-40 years in good health.

The genes are TRBV23-1 and TRBJ1-1, with 12 bases matching TRBD1. TRBV23-1 is identified as an open reading frame with a role that is uncertain. The CDR3 length is 22 residues. V lost 0 bases, J lost 1 base, and 18 bases stayed unmatched. The CDR3, as DNA: TGCGCCAGCAGTCAATCCCGAGGGGACAGGGGGCATGAAATCAAGAGGAACACTGAAGCTTTCTTT. It codes for CASSQSRGDRGHEIKRNTEAFF.

This clone was picked up one time. The chain uses TRBV25-1 and TRBJ2-4, with 9 bases fitting TRBD1. The CDR3 sequence is 13 residues long. Per the germline V gene, CDR1 is MGHDK and CDR2 is SYGVNS. With 3 bases clipped from V and 6 bases from J, the junction kept 0 bases outside the gene matches. As DNA, the CDR3 is TGTGCCAGCAGTGAGGGACAGGGAAACATTCAGTACTTC. This codes for CASSEGQGNIQYF.

V usage is TRBV4-2 and J usage is TRBJ1-1; D call uncertain. The germline CDR1 and CDR2 sequences are LGHNA and YNFKEQ. CDR3 size: 15 residues. V lost 0 bases to trimming and J lost 0 bases, with 8 bases between them. CDR3 residues: CASSQEGLLNTEAFF. CDR3 sequence (DNA): TGTGCCAGCAGCCAAGAAGGACTCCTGAACACTGAAGCTTTCTTT.

Comment on this clone: The junction shows a germline mismatch at one end, possibly a read error. V is TRBV27 and J is TRBJ1-5; the D gene is possibly TRBD1 (6 bases). Germline V gene data show CDR1 as MNHEY and CDR2 as SMNVEV (reference sequence). This CDR3 has 14 residues. This CDR3 reads CASSLTGRNQLQHF. For the CDR3, the DNA is TGTGCCAGCAGTTTAACAGGGAGAAATCAGCTCCAGCATTTT.

This chain uses TRBV3-1 (or the pseudogene TRBV3-2) with TRBJ1-2, with D perhaps matching TRBD1 (5 bases). The ends were cut back, 1 base at V and 4 bases at J, with 19 bases in the middle. Germline V gene sequence: CDR1 LGHDT, CDR2 YNNKEL (reference sequence). The CDR3 runs to 17 residues. The CDR3 sequence is CASSQGGGTLTIYGYTF. The CDR3 DNA is TGTGCCAGCAGCCAAGGGGGCGGGACCTTAACCATCTATGGCTACACCTTC.

V usage is TRBV27 and J usage is TRBJ2-7; 10 bases are a match to TRBD1. Germline V gene data show CDR1 as MNHEY and CDR2 as SMNVEV (reference sequence). This CDR3 is 14 amino acids long. V shed 1 base, J shed 5 bases, and the junction held 2 bases outside the gene matches. CDR3 sequence reads: CASSLLDRGDEQYF. For the CDR3, the DNA is TGTGCCAGCAGTTTATTGGACAGGGGGGACGAGCAGTACTTC.

This clone has only one observation. The chain uses TRBV6-4 and TRBJ2-7; D might be TRBD1 or TRBD2, each matching 5 bases. Trimming shortened V by 5 bases and J by 3 bases, and 11 bases separated the two germline ends. This CDR3 comprises 13 residues. From germline, CDR1 is MRHNA and CDR2 SNTAGT. For the CDR3, the DNA is TGTGCCAGCAGTCGGGACCGGGGCTACGAGCAGTACTTC. This codes for CASSRDRGYEQYF.

This chain connects TRBV5-4 to TRBJ1-3; TRBD1 matches 7 bases. CDR1 and CDR2 from the germline V gene are SGHNT and YYREEE (reference sequence). The CDR3 has 15 amino acids. The ends lost 0 bases at V and 3 bases at J; junction bases unmatched: 3. As DNA, the CDR3 is TGTGCCAGCAGCTTGGCAGGGGGGGGTGGAAACACCATATATTTT. This encodes CASSLAGGGGNTIYF. The full variable domain, with the rest looked up from reference TRBV5-4 and TRBJ1-3, is ETGVTQSPTHLIKTRGQQVTLRCSSQSGHNTVSWYQQALGQGPQFIFQYYREEENGRGNFPPRFSGLQFPNYSSELNVNALELDDSALYLCASSLAGGGGNTIYFGEGSWLTVV.

This chain links TRBV11-2 with TRBJ1-1; 10 nucleotides match TRBD1. J was trimmed by 1 base and V by 5 bases; bases with no gene match: 4. The CDR3 loop spans 15 amino acids. Germline CDR1 is SGHAT and CDR2 is FQNNGV. Here the CDR3 reads CASSADRGSNTEAFF. The DNA of the CDR3 is TGTGCCAGCAGCGCGGACAGGGGGTCGAACACTGAAGCTTTCTTT.

This clone turned up a few times. V gene TRBV27 combines with J gene TRBJ2-5; 8 bases align to TRBD2. The junction had 21 bases not matched to a gene; V was cut back by 2 bases and J by 7 bases. The CDR3 is 19 residues long. Germline-derived CDR1 and CDR2 are MNHEY and SMNVEV (reference sequence). CDR3 DNA: TGTGCCAGCAGTTTACAGGGCTCGGGGTTTAGTAGCGGGAAGGGGACCCAGTACTTC. This translates into CASSLQGSGFSSGKGTQYF.

The rearrangement uses TRBV11-2 and TRBJ1-2; D remains unclear. CDR1 is SGHAT and CDR2 is FQNNGV in the germline V gene. V was clipped by 4 bases and J by 0 bases, with 18 bases between them. The CDR3 covers 17 residues. The CDR3 DNA is TGTGCCAGCAGCTCCCTATTAACCCGGCACCCTAACTATGGCTACACCTTC. Translating gives CASSSLLTRHPNYGYTF. The whole variable domain, filled in from reference TRBV11-2 and TRBJ1-2, reads EAGVAQSPRYKIIEKRQSVAFWCNPISGHATLYWYQQILGQGPKLLIQFQNNGVVDDSQLPKDRFSAERLKGVDSTLKIQPAKLEDSAVYLCASSSLLTRHPNYGYTFGSGTRLTVV.

This clone was seen just once. This chain links TRBV27 with TRBJ1-4, with D unclear. Trimming stripped 5 bases from V and 0 bases from J, with 19 bases between. Germline V lookup: CDR1 MNHEY, CDR2 SMNVEV (reference sequence). This CDR3 has 18 amino acids. The CDR3 DNA is TGTGCCAGCAGTCCTGCCCTCCGAACCTTTACAACTAATGAAAAACTGTTTTTT. This encodes CASSPALRTFTTNEKLFF.

V is TRBV6-6 and J is TRBJ2-7, with D perhaps assigned TRBD1 or TRBD2 (5 bases each). The V gene's germline CDR1 is MNHNY and CDR2 SVGAGI (reference sequence). The ends were cut back, 2 bases at V and 0 bases at J, with 11 bases in the middle. The CDR3 totals 15 residues. CDR3 in amino acids: CASSYPAGSSYEQYF. CDR3 coding DNA: TGTGCCAGCAGTTACCCGGCAGGGAGCTCCTACGAGCAGTACTTC.

This sequence joins TRBV7-8 and TRBJ1-4; D is perhaps TRBD1 (5 bases). CDR1 and CDR2 (germline): SGHVS, FQNEAQ. CDR3 length: 14 amino acids. The V end lost 1 base, the J end lost 3 bases, and 6 bases lay between the germline ends. The CDR3 DNA sequence: TGTGCCAGCAGCTTAGGACAGCCTAATGAAAAACTGTTTTTT. Its translation: CASSLGQPNEKLFF. Drawing the rest from reference TRBV7-8 and TRBJ1-4, the complete variable domain is GAGVSQSPRYKVAKRGQDVALRCDPISGHVSLFWYQQALGQGPEFLTYFQNEAQLDKSGLPSDRFFAERPEGSVSTLKIQRTQQEDSAVYLCASSLGQPNEKLFFGSGTQLSVL.

The chain has TRBV7-9 and TRBJ1-3; D ambiguous. Germline V gene sequence: CDR1 SEHNR, CDR2 FQNEAQ (reference sequence). The CDR3 spans 15 residues. V was trimmed by 0 bases and J by 2 bases, leaving 8 bases between them. The CDR3 region has the DNA TGTGCCAGCAGCTTAGCGAGCAAACCTGGAAACACCATATATTTT. Its protein is CASSLASKPGNTIYF.

Only one count was recorded for this clone. This chain connects TRBV30 to TRBJ1-1, with unresolved D. V gave up 4 bases and J gave up 7 bases, with 19 bases separating them. The germline V gene encodes CDR1 GTSNPN and CDR2 SVGIG (reference sequence). CDR3 length equals 14 residues. The CDR3 DNA is TGTGCCTGGAAGGTATTGGGCCAGATCGTTGAAGCTTTCTTT. Protein: CAWKVLGQIVEAFF.

By sample fraction, this clone is medium-sized. The chain uses TRBV27 and TRBJ2-7; TRBD1 matches at 8 bases. This CDR3 has 14 amino acids. The V gene end was trimmed by 5 bases and the J gene end by 3 bases; junction bases not matched to a gene: 6. Germline V gene data show CDR1 as MNHEY and CDR2 as SMNVEV (reference sequence). The chain's CDR3 is CASSHRGSIYEQYF. In nucleotides, the CDR3 is TGTGCCAGCAGTCACAGGGGGAGTATCTACGAGCAGTACTTC.

The chain carries TRBV2 and TRBJ2-3, with D unclear. Germline V lookup: CDR1 SNHLY, CDR2 FYNNEI. V lost 8 bases and J 4 bases, leaving 13 bases between the germline ends. CDR3 length: 13 amino acids. CDR3 sequence: CASGPTSADTQYF. The CDR3 DNA sequence: TGTGCCAGCGGGCCTACAAGCGCAGATACGCAGTATTTT.

The chain combines TRBV15 with TRBJ1-3; D not resolved. Germline-derived CDR1 and CDR2 are LNHNV and YYDKDF (reference sequence). CDR3 length: 16 amino acids. With 8 bases removed from V and 0 bases from J, the gap between germline ends came to 17 bases. The CDR3 DNA reads TGTGCCACCCGCTTGGGAGGCCCTAACTCTGGAAACACCATATATTTT. This codes for CATRLGGPNSGNTIYF.

The V gene is TRBV28, the J gene TRBJ1-2, with D hard to call. V lost 7 bases to trimming and J lost 8 bases, with 14 bases between them. The CDR3 is 12 amino acids. The germline V gene has CDR1 MDHEN and CDR2 SYDVKM. The CDR3 is CASKIGFYGYTF. The CDR3 nucleotides are TGTGCCAGCAAAATCGGCTTTTACGGCTACACCTTC.

The gene calls are TRBV30 and TRBJ1-4; no clear D gene. The CDR3 extends over 11 amino acids. The V gene lost 4 bases and the J gene lost 11 bases, with 11 bases spanning the gap. CDR1 and CDR2 (germline): GTSNPN, SVGIG (reference sequence). CDR3 nucleotide sequence: TGTGCCTGGATGGAGGACGCCAAACTGTTTTTT. Residues: CAWMEDAKLFF.

V gene TRBV11-1 combines with J gene TRBJ2-5; TRBD2 is a possible D gene (6 bases). Per the germline V gene, CDR1 is SGHAT and CDR2 is FQDESV (reference sequence). There are 14 residues in the CDR3. Trimming shortened V by 1 base and J by 5 bases, and 11 bases separated the two germline ends. The CDR3 DNA reads TGTGCCAGCAGCTTAGTTGCGGGGACGGAGACCCAGTACTTC. It specifies CASSLVAGTETQYF.

The V and J genes are TRBV5-6 and TRBJ2-7; D may correspond to TRBD1 or TRBD2 (5 bases each). The CDR3 extends over 13 amino acids. Trimming stripped 2 bases from V and 5 bases from J, with 11 bases between. Germline CDR1 and CDR2: SGHDT and YYEEEE. CDR3 DNA: TGTGCCAGCAGCTTTAGGGGAGTCGACGAGCAGTACTTC. Translated, it gives CASSFRGVDEQYF.

CDR3 in DNA: TGTGCCAGCAGCCGGAAAGGGGCAGATACGCAGTATTTT. Its protein is CASSRKGADTQYF. This sequence joins TRBV3-1 (or the pseudogene TRBV3-2) and TRBJ2-3; a possible D gene is TRBD1 (5 bases). Trimming cost V 4 bases and J 4 bases, with 9 bases left between them. Germline CDR1 LGHDT, CDR2 YNNKEL (reference sequence). CDR3 length equals 13 residues.